Listed below are T cell receptor beta chains from one sample, sequenced in a study of identical twins. Each CDR3 protein is one row after TCRdb ran MiXCR on the 5' RACE reads. Of roughly 1,500,000 distinct CDR3 sequences listed, roughly a third are singletons. Sequencing used cord blood. The receptors originated from a newborn girl in good health. Each CDR3 is given with its conserved first and last residue. A D gene is named only where the DNA matches it firmly. Part of the rows lack a size; the others show once, few, many or a class for expanded clones.

TRBJ2-7	few	TRBD2	TRBV14	CASSQPGLLYEQYF	TGTGCCAGCAGCCAGCCGGGACTACTCTACGAGCAGTACTTC
TRBJ2-7	few	NA	TRBV30	CAWSNRGGNEQYF	TGTGCCTGGAGTAACAGGGGAGGGAACGAGCAGTACTTC
TRBJ1-2	NA	NA	TRBV29-1	CSVVGGGYGYTF	TGCAGCGTTGTTGGGGGCGGCTATGGCTACACCTTC
TRBJ2-2	NA	TRBD1	TRBV4-2	CASSQAGGAGELFF	TGTGCCAGCAGCCAAGCAGGGGGCGCCGGGGAGCTGTTTTTT
TRBJ1-6	few	NA	TRBV20-1	CSARDWGTGRANNSPLHF	TGCAGTGCTAGAGATTGGGGGACCGGCAGGGCGAATAATTCACCCCTCCACTTT
TRBJ1-6	few	TRBD1	TRBV3-1	CASSLGTASSPLHF	TGTGCCAGCAGCCTTGGGACAGCCAGTTCACCCCTCCACTTT
TRBJ1-5	NA	NA	TRBV2	CASSDGLMYSNQPQHF	TGTGCCAGCAGTGACGGCCTGATGTATAGCAATCAGCCCCAGCATTTT
TRBJ2-1	NA	TRBD2	TRBV20-1	CSAPTSGSYEQFF	TGCAGTGCACCGACTAGCGGGAGCTACGAGCAGTTCTTC
TRBJ2-3	NA	TRBD1	TRBV29-1	CSVAPALVDRGTDTQYF	TGCAGCGTTGCCCCCGCGTTGGTGGACAGGGGCACAGATACGCAGTATTTT
TRBJ2-3	few	TRBD1	TRBV6-6	CASRWTGGSTDTQYF	TGTGCCAGCAGGTGGACAGGGGGCAGCACAGATACGCAGTATTTT
TRBJ2-7	few	NA	TRBV27	CASSLTRITYEQYF	TGTGCCAGCAGTTTAACGCGGATTACCTACGAGCAGTACTTC
TRBJ1-1	NA	NA	TRBV12-3/TRBV12-4	CASSFRPGVAFF	TGTGCCAGCAGTTTCCGGCCAGGGGTAGCTTTCTTT
TRBJ2-7	few	TRBD1	TRBV28	CASSSSGQVSGQQYF	TGTGCCAGCAGTTCCTCGGGACAGGTTTCGGGGCAGCAGTACTTC
TRBJ2-1	few	NA	TRBV5-1	CASSLKTGTRGNEQFF	TGCGCCAGCAGCTTGAAAACGGGAACAAGGGGCAATGAGCAGTTCTTC
TRBJ2-7	NA	NA	TRBV6-1	CASSQTPTVLSYEQYF	TGTGCCAGCAGCCAAACCCCGACAGTACTCTCCTACGAGCAGTACTTC
TRBJ1-6	few	TRBD1	TRBV4-1	CASSQVGQGGSPLHF	TGCGCCAGCAGCCAAGTGGGACAGGGGGGTTCACCCCTCCACTTT
TRBJ2-1	NA	NA	TRBV27	CASSFHNRAREFF	TGTGCCAGCAGTTTCCACAACAGGGCTAGGGAGTTCTTC
TRBJ2-7	few	NA	TRBV9	CASSGGPRGFEQYF	TGTGCCAGCAGCGGTGGCCCTCGGGGATTCGAGCAGTACTTC
TRBJ2-1	NA	TRBD2	TRBV10-3	CAISVPRLADPTYNEQFF	TGTGCCATCAGTGTGCCTCGACTAGCGGACCCCACCTACAATGAGCAGTTCTTC
TRBJ2-7	NA	NA	TRBV6-5	CASRLPGQAKGDYYEQYF	TGTGCCAGCAGGTTACCAGGGCAGGCCAAGGGAGACTACTACGAGCAGTACTTC
TRBJ1-2	NA	TRBD1	TRBV6-5	CASSFAGQTLWVNYGYTF	TGTGCCAGCAGTTTTGCGGGACAGACGTTATGGGTTAACTATGGCTACACCTTC
TRBJ1-6	NA	TRBD1	TRBV5-1	CASSSPTGTGEVSYNSPLHF	TGCGCCAGCAGCTCACCCACCGGGACAGGGGAGGTCTCTTATAATTCACCCCTCCACTTT
TRBJ1-6	NA	TRBD1	TRBV20-1	CSARGGTGFNSPLHF	TGCAGTGCTAGAGGCGGGACAGGGTTCAATTCACCCCTCCACTTT
TRBJ2-5	NA	TRBD1	TRBV20-1	CSARVGGTGIMGETQYF	TGCAGTGCTAGAGTCGGTGGGACAGGGATTATGGGAGAGACCCAGTACTTC
TRBJ1-6	few	TRBD1	TRBV2	CASSERAGGNSPLHF	TGTGCCAGCAGTGAACGGGCAGGGGGTAATTCACCCCTCCACTTT
TRBJ1-4	NA	NA	TRBV29-1	CSVSRDWNEKLFF	TGCAGCGTTTCCCGGGACTGGAATGAAAAACTGTTTTTT
TRBJ1-6	NA	TRBD1	TRBV7-7	CASSSGTGFNSPLHF	TGTGCTAGCAGCTCCGGGACAGGGTTTAATTCACCCCTCCACTTT
TRBJ2-1	NA	TRBD2	TRBV10-3	CATSGVHSEQFF	TGTGCCACCAGCGGGGTTCACAGTGAGCAGTTCTTC
TRBJ2-7	once	NA	TRBV5-4	CASSLGWLGVYNEQYF	TGTGCCAGCAGCTTGGGTTGGTTGGGGGTTTACAATGAGCAGTACTTC
TRBJ2-7	many	TRBD1	TRBV29-1	CSVEARQGGYEQYF	TGCAGCGTTGAAGCCCGACAGGGCGGCTACGAGCAGTACTTC
TRBJ2-1	few	TRBD2	TRBV27	CASSNSGRGSYNEQFF	TGTGCCAGCAGTAATAGCGGGAGAGGGTCCTACAATGAGCAGTTCTTC
TRBJ2-3	NA	TRBD1	TRBV12-3/TRBV12-4	CASSFDRVSTDTQYF	TGTGCCAGCAGTTTTGACAGGGTCAGCACAGATACGCAGTATTTT
TRBJ1-2	few	NA	TRBV2	CASPRVRTYGYTF	TGTGCCAGCCCGAGGGTCAGGACATATGGCTACACCTTC
TRBJ2-1	NA	TRBD2	TRBV4-2	CASSQRSGTSYNEQFF	TGTGCCAGCAGCCAAAGGAGCGGGACTTCATACAATGAGCAGTTCTTC
TRBJ2-2	once	NA	TRBV6-6	CASSYSSGGELFF	TGTGCCAGCAGTTACTCCTCAGGAGGGGAGCTGTTTTTT
TRBJ2-5	NA	TRBD1	TRBV6-6	CASSYRGGKETQYF	TGTGCCAGCAGCTACAGGGGCGGAAAAGAGACCCAGTACTTC
TRBJ2-6	NA	NA	TRBV9	CAGSVGDRAGANVLTF	TGTGCCGGCAGCGTAGGAGACAGAGCTGGGGCCAACGTCCTGACTTTC
TRBJ2-7	NA	TRBD2	TRBV20-1	CSAPGTSGRLSYEQYF	TGCAGTGCTCCCGGGACTAGCGGGAGGCTCTCCTACGAGCAGTACTTC
TRBJ2-1	NA	TRBD2	TRBV20-1	CSATGTSGGYNEQFF	TGCAGTGCTACCGGGACTAGCGGGGGTTACAATGAGCAGTTCTTC
TRBJ1-4	NA	NA	TRBV5-1	CAGSLEGEKLFF	TGCGCCGGCAGCTTGGAGGGCGAAAAACTGTTTTTT
TRBJ1-1	few	NA	TRBV18	CASSTGSRTEAFF	TGTGCCAGCTCGACCGGTTCTCGCACTGAAGCTTTCTTT
TRBJ2-7	NA	TRBD1	TRBV28	CASSSPPGQGPYEQYF	TGTGCCAGCAGTTCCCCACCGGGACAGGGCCCCTACGAGCAGTACTTC
TRBJ2-7	few	NA	TRBV5-1	CASSLLTPPHEQYF	TGCGCCAGCAGCTTGCTGACCCCCCCCCACGAGCAGTACTTC
TRBJ2-4	few	NA	TRBV20-1	CSASEVLAKNIQYF	TGCAGTGCTAGCGAGGTTTTAGCCAAAAACATTCAGTACTTC
TRBJ1-1	NA	NA	TRBV10-3	CATQMNTEAFF	TGTGCCACCCAGATGAACACTGAAGCTTTCTTT
TRBJ2-1	NA	NA	TRBV19	CASNFHGSYEQFF	TGTGCCAGTAATTTCCATGGCTCCTACGAGCAGTTCTTC
TRBJ2-7	NA	NA	TRBV6-5	CASSYSAGPLSYEQYF	TGTGCCAGCAGTTACTCGGCAGGGCCGCTCTCCTACGAGCAGTACTTC
TRBJ2-2	few	TRBD2	TRBV20-1	CSASLSGSATGELFF	TGCAGTGCTAGTCTCAGCGGGAGTGCGACCGGGGAGCTGTTTTTT
TRBJ1-2	NA	NA	TRBV29-1	CSVGAGGPYGYTF	TGCAGCGTTGGGGCGGGGGGCCCCTATGGCTACACCTTC
TRBJ2-5	NA	NA	TRBV29-1	CSVELGTQETQYF	TGCAGCGTTGAACTGGGGACCCAAGAGACCCAGTACTTC
TRBJ2-1	few	NA	TRBV28	CASSLGAGSRGEQFF	TGTGCCAGCAGTTTGGGCGCGGGCAGTCGGGGTGAGCAGTTCTTC
TRBJ2-7	NA	NA	TRBV12-3/TRBV12-4	CASSFRHDEQYF	TGTGCCAGCAGTTTCCGACACGACGAGCAGTACTTC